This T cell receptor (beta chain) was sequenced for a study of blood T cell repertoires in COVID-19 (TCRdb year 2020). At the level of the whole study: The collaborator samples originated in the United States, Italy and Spain and spanned the acute and convalescent phases of COVID-19. The repertoires were released in a freely available public database meant as a resource for research on the immune response to SARS-CoV-2. A de-identified subject ID, COVID-19 status, age in years and sex were almost always included in the sample metadata. HLA class I and class II types, where available, came from metadata supplied by the sample provider rather than from assay-based typing. Samples came from the ongoing ImmuneRACE study (first 160 participants) plus 1,254 subjects from 6 global collaborators. The dataset comprised deeply sampled blood TCRbeta repertoires from subjects exposed to, actively infected with, or recovered from COVID-19. The material from the prospective study consisted of cDNA or gDNA derived from T cells, B-cell-depleted T cells, or PBMCs.

TCRbeta CDR3 regions were amplified from genomic DNA using the immunoSEQ Assay, a bias-controlled multiplex PCR. The authors' analysis ran thus. The number of nucleated cells in each sample was estimated from the amplification of reference gene primers within the assay. To quantify the absolute abundance of each unique TCRbeta CDR3 rearrangement, sequence reads were collapsed and filtered. For each sample, productive Simpson clonality was calculated by taking the square root of Simpson's diversity index across productive rearrangements. The source is immuneACCESS, and TCRdb retained only in-frame sequences with V and J called. Part of the clones is not carried over; for the studies checked, unresolved V genes explain less than half of this, and the remainder is unexplained. V and J calls plus clone size are reproduced from that table; the DNA served to infer D and trimming. The sample table lists around 310,000 clones, 90% of them with a count of one. The ten largest account for 0.8% to 1.3% of the sample.

What the research found in general, with its limitations: Clinical and demographic metadata were provided uncurated, with the amount varying by source and participant.

A few counts support this clone. Its specific antigen is unknown. Per-nucleotide qualities are absent, and no much larger clonotype sits a single base away. In Seattle, one collaborating source enrolled patients while the infection was active and tracked those patients longitudinally over the course of disease. Collaborating institutions collected whole blood in K2EDTA tubes following their own protocols. For TCRbeta analysis, collaborator samples were shipped as frozen whole blood, as isolated PBMCs, or as DNA extracted from either sample type. This clonotype was obtained from a woman aged 35 to 49 with COVID-19, enrolled during active disease. The sample comprised peripheral blood.

The CDR3 protein: CASSLVGPEAFF. The DNA sequence is given as TGTGCCAGCAGCTTAGTGGGCCCTGAAGCTTTCTTT. The chain is assembled from TRBV7-9 and TRBJ1-1; the D gene remains uncertain. As encoded in the germline V gene (reference sequence), CDR1 is SEHNR while CDR2 is FQNEAQ. The trim is 1 base for V and 6 bases for J, with a gap of 6 bases between the germline ends. The CDR3 numbers 12 residues from cysteine through phenylalanine. Only CDR3 DNA is held: 36 bases, read in frame from base 1. Supplemented by the reference TRBV7-9 and TRBJ1-1 proteins around the CDR3, the complete variable domain is DTGVSQNPRHKITKRGQNVTFRCDPISEHNRLYWYRQTLGQGPEFLTYFQNEAQLEKSRLLSDRFSAERPKGSFSTLEIQRTEQGDSAMYLCASSLVGPEAFFGQGTRLTVV.